The T cell receptor beta chain under discussion was sequenced for a study of shared clonotypes between healthy human individuals. Study-level background: Three plates each covered CD4 naive and memory; CD8 naive two, CD8 memory one. Study outcomes and limitations: Across a handful of donors, naive CD4 shared 5% to 6.5%, naive CD8 less than 4%, memory CD4 roughly 2.4%, memory CD8 0.4%. The represented genetic and exposure-history diversity was limited by the small number of donors.

Source study methods: Sequence data from immunoSEQ were junction-only and lacked quality scores; consequently, filtering differed. Clones were read by immunoSEQ multiplex PCR, and TCRdb kept only the in-frame ones, dropping some. V, J and clone size reflect that table, while D and trimming were determined from the DNA. The table records nearly 2 million clones, about 95% of them present only once. In the case of this clone: Its antigen is as yet unknown.

In the naive CD8 group, cells lacked CD45RO and were positively selected for CCR7, so terminally differentiated effector memory CD45RA+ cells were left out. J lost 1 base, V lost 0 bases, and 6 bases had no gene match. Germline V gene data show CDR1 as SGHDT and CDR2 as YYEEEE. The CDR3 runs 16 residues. The chain carries TRBV5-6 and TRBJ2-7; 8 bases are a match to TRBD1. The sample was naive CD8+ T cells sorted from blood. This TCR came from a man in his late teens or twenties in good health. In nucleotides, the CDR3 is TGTGCCAGCAGCTTGGGCGCAGGGGGCTCTTCCTACGAGCAGTACTTC. Translation: CASSLGAGGSSYEQYF.